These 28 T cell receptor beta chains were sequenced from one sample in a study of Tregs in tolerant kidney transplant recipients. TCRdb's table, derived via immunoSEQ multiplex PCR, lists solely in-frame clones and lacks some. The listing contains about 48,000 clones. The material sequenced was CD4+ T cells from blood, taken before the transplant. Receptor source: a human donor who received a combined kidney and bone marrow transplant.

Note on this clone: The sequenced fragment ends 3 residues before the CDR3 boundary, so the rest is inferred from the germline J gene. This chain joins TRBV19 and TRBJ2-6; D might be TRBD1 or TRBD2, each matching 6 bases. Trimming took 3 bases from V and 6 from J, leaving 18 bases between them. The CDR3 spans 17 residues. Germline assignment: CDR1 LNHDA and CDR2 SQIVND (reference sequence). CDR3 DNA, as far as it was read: TGTGCCAGTAGTATGTGGAGGGGGAATGAGATGGCCAACGTC. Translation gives CASSMWRGNEMANV. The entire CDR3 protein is CASSMWRGNEMANVLTF.

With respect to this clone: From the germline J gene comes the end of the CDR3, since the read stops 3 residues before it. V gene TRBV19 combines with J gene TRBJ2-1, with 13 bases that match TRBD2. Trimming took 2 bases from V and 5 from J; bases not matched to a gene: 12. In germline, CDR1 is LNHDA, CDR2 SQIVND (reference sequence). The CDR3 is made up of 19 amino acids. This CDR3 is CASSIMGTSGIGANNEQFF. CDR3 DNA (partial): TGTGCCAGTAGTATAATGGGGACTAGCGGGATAGGAGCCAACAATGAG.

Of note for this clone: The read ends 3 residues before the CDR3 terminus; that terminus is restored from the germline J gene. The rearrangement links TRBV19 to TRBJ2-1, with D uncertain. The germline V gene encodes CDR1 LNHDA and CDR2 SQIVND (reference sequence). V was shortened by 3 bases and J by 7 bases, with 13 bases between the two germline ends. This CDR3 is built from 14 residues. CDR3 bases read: TGTGCCAGTAGTATTAATTGGATCGGGAATGAG. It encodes CASSINWIGNE. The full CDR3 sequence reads CASSINWIGNEQFF.

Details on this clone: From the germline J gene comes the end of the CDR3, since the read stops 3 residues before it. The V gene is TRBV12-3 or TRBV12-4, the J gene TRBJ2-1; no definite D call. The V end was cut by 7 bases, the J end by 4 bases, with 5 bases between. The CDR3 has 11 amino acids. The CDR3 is CASKRYNEQFF. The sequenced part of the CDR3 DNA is TGTGCCAGCAAGAGGTACAATGAG.

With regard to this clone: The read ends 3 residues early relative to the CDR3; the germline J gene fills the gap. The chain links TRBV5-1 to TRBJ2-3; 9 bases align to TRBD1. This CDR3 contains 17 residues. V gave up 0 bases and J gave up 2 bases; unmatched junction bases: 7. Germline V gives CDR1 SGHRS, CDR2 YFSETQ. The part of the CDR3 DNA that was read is TGCGCCAGCAGCTTGGCTGACAGGGGGAGCTCCACAGATACG. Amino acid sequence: CASSLADRGSSTDT. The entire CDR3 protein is CASSLADRGSSTDTQYF.

The CDR3 here is CSARAGSGSLNEQFF. The sequenced CDR3 bases are TGCAGTGCTAGAGCTGGGAGCGGGAGTTTGAATGAG. The V gene is TRBV20-1, the J gene TRBJ2-1, with 8 bases identical to TRBD2. The read finishes 3 residues shy of the CDR3 end, and the germline J gene is used to complete it. The V segment lost 1 base and the J segment 7 bases; nucleotides outside the gene matches: 9. Germline CDR1 is DFQATT and CDR2 is SNEGSKA (reference sequence). This CDR3 has 15 amino acids.

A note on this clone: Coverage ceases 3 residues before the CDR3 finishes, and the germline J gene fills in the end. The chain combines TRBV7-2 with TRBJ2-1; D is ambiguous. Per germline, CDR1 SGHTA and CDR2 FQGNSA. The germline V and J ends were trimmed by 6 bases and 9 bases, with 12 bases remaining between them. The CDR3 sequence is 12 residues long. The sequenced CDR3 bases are TGTGCCAGCAGTCGCTATTTGTCTGAG. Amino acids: CASSRYLSE. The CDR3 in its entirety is CASSRYLSEQFF.

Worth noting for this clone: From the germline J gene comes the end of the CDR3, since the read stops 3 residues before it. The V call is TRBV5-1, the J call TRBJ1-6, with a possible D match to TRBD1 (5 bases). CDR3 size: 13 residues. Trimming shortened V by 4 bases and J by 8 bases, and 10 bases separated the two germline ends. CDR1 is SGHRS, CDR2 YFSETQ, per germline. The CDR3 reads CASSPQGDSPLHF. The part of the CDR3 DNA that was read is TGCGCCAGCAGCCCTCAGGGCGATTCACCC. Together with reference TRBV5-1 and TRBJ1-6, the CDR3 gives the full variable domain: KAGVTQTPRYLIKTRGQQVTLSCSPISGHRSVSWYQQTPGQGLQFLFEYFSETQRNKGNFPGRFSGRQFSNSRSEMNVSTLELGDSALYLCASSPQGDSPLHFGNGTRLTVT.

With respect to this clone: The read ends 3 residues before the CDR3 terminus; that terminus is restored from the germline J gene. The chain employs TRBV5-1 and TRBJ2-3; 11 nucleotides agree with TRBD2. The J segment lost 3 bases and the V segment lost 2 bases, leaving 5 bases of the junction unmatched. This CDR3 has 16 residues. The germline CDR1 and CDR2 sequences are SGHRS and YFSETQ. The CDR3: CASSLPGLAVTDTQYF. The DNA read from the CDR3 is TGCGCCAGCAGCTTACCGGGACTAGCGGTTACAGATACG. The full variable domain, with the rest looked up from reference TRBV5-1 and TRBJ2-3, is KAGVTQTPRYLIKTRGQQVTLSCSPISGHRSVSWYQQTPGQGLQFLFEYFSETQRNKGNFPGRFSGRQFSNSRSEMNVSTLELGDSALYLCASSLPGLAVTDTQYFGPGTRLTVL.

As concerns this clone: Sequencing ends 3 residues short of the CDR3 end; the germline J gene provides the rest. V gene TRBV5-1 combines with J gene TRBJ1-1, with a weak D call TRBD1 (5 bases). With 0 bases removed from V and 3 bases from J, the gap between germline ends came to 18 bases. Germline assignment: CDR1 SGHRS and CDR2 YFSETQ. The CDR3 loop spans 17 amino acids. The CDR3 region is CASSLGLSSSGDTEAFF. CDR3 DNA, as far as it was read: TGCGCCAGCAGCTTGGGTCTGTCCAGTTCGGGGGACACTGAA. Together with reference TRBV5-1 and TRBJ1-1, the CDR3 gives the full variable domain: KAGVTQTPRYLIKTRGQQVTLSCSPISGHRSVSWYQQTPGQGLQFLFEYFSETQRNKGNFPGRFSGRQFSNSRSEMNVSTLELGDSALYLCASSLGLSSSGDTEAFFGQGTRLTVV.

CDR3 loop: CASSNTQGMRETQYF. The CDR3 DNA, read in part, is TGTGCCAGTAGTAACACCCAGGGGATGAGGGAGACC. The V and J genes are TRBV19 and TRBJ2-5; D is perhaps TRBD1 (6 bases). The CDR3 extends 3 residues past the end of the read, so its final part is completed from the germline J gene. Germline V gene data show CDR1 as LNHDA and CDR2 as SQIVND (reference sequence). The CDR3 has 15 residues. V was cut by 4 bases and J by 5 bases, with 17 bases left in between.

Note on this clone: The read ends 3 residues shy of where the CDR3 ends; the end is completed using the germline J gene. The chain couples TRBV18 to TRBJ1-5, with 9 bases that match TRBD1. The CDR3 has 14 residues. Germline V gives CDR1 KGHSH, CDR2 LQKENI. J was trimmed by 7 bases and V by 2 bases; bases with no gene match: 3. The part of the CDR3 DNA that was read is TGTGCCAGCTCACCAGGGACAGGGCTACAGCCC. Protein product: CASSPGTGLQP. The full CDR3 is CASSPGTGLQPQHF.

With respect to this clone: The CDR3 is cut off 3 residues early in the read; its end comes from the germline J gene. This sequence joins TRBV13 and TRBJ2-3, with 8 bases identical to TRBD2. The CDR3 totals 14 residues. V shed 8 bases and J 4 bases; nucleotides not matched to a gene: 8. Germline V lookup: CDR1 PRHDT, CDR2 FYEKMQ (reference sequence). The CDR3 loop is CASQGTRVSDTQYF. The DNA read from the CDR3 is TGTGCCAGCCAGGGGACTAGAGTATCAGATACG. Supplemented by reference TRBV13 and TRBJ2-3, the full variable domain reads AAGVIQSPRHLIKEKRETATLKCYPIPRHDTVYWYQQGPGQDPQFLISFYEKMQSDKGSIPDRFSAQQFSDYHSELNMSSLELGDSALYFCASQGTRVSDTQYFGPGTRLTVL.

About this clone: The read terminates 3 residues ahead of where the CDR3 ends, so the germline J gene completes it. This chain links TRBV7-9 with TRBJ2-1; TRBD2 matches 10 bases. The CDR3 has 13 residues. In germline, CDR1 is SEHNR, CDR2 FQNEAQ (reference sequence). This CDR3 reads CAGRAGGGDEQFF. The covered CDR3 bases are TGTGCAGGCCGAGCGGGAGGGGGGGATGAG.

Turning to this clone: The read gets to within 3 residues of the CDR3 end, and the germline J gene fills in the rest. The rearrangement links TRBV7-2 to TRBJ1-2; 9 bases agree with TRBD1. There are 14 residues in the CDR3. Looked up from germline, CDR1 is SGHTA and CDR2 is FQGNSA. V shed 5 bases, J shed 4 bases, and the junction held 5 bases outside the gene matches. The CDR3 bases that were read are TGTGCCAGCAGCCTACAGGGGGCGGGCTATGGC. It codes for CASSLQGAGYG. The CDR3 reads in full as CASSLQGAGYGYTF.

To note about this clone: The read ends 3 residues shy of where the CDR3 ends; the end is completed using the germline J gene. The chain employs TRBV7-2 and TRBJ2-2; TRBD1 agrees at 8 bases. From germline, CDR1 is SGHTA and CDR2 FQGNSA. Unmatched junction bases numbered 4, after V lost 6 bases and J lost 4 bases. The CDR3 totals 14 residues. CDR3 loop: CASRTTGGTGELFF. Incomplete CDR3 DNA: TGTGCCAGCAGGACTACAGGGGGCACCGGGGAG. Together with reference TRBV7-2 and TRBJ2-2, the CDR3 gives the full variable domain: GAGVSQSPSNKVTEKGKDVELRCDPISGHTALYWYRQSLGQGLEFLIYFQGNSAPDKSGLPSDRFSAERTGGSVSTLTIQRTQQEDSAVYLCASRTTGGTGELFFGEGSRLTVL.

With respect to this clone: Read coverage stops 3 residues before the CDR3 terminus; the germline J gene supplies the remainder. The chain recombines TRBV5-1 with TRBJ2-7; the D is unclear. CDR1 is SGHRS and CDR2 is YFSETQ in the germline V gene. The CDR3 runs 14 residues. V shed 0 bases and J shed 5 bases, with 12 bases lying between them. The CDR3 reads CASSLVGRPNEQYF. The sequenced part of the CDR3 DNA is TGCGCCAGCAGCTTGGTTGGCAGGCCCAACGAG.

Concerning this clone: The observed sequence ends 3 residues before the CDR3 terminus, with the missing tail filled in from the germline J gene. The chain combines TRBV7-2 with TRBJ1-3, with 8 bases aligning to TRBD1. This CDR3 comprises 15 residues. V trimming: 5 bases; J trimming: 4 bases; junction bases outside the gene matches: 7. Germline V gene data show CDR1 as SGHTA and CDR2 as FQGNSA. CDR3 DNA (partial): TGTGCCAGCAGCCAAGAAGGGACAGGAGGAAACACC. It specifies CASSQEGTGGNT. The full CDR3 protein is CASSQEGTGGNTIYF. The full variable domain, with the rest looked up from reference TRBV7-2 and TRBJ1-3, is GAGVSQSPSNKVTEKGKDVELRCDPISGHTALYWYRQSLGQGLEFLIYFQGNSAPDKSGLPSDRFSAERTGGSVSTLTIQRTQQEDSAVYLCASSQEGTGGNTIYFGEGSWLTVV.

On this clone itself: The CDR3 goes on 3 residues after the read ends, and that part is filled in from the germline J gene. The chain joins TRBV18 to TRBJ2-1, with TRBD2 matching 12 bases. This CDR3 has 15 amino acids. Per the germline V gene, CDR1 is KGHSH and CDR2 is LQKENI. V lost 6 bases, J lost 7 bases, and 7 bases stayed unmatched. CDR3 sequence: CASSLTSGSGNEQFF. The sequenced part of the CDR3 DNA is TGTGCCAGCTCTCTGACTAGCGGGAGCGGGAATGAG.

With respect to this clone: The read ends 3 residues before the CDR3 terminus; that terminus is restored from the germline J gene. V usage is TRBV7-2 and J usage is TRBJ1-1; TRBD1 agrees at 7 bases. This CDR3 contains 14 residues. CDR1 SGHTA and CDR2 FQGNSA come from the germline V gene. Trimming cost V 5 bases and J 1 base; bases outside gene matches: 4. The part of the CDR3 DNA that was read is TGTGCCAGCAGCCTAAACAGGGGGAACACTGAA. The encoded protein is CASSLNRGNTE. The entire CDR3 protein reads CASSLNRGNTEAFF.

CDR3 in amino acids: CASSLGRAPTDTQYF. Partial CDR3 DNA: TGTGCCAGCAGCTTAGGGCGGGCCCCCACAGATACG. This rearrangement joins TRBV7-3 to TRBJ2-3; D is perhaps TRBD2 (5 bases). The read ends 3 residues before the CDR3 terminus; that terminus is restored from the germline J gene. The CDR3 runs 15 residues. Germline CDR1 is SGHTA and CDR2 is FQGTGA. Trimming cost V 2 bases and J 2 bases, with 11 bases left between them.

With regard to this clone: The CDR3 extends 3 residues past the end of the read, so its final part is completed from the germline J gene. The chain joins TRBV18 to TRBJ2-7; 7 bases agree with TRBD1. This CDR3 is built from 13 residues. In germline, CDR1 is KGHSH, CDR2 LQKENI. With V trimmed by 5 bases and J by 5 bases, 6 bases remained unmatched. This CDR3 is CASSTYRGDEQYF. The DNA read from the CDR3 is TGTGCCAGCTCAACCTACAGGGGAGACGAG. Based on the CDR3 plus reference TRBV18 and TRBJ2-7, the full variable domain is NAGVMQNPRHLVRRRGQEARLRCSPMKGHSHVYWYRQLPEEGLKFMVYLQKENIIDESGMPKERFSAEFPKEGPSILRIQQVVRGDSAAYFCASSTYRGDEQYFGPGTRLTVT.

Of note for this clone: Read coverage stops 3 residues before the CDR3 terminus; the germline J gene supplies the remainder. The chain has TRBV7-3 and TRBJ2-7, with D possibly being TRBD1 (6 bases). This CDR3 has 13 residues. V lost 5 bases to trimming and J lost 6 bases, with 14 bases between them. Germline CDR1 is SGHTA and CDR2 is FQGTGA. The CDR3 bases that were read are TGTGCCAGCAGCCCGAGGACAGAGGGCGAG. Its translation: CASSPRTEGE. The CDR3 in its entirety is CASSPRTEGEQYF. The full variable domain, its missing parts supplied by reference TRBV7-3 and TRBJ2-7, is GAGVSQTPSNKVTEKGKYVELRCDPISGHTALYWYRQSLGQGPEFLIYFQGTGAADDSGLPNDRFFAVRPEGSVSTLKIQRTERGDSAVYLCASSPRTEGEQYFGPGTRLTVT.

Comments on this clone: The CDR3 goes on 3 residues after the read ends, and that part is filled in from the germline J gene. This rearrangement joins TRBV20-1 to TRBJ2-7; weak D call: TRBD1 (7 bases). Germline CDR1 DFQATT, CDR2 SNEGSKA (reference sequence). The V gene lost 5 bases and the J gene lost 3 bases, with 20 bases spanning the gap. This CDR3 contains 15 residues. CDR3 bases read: TGCAGTGCTCCACCCAGGGGGGAAATGGACTACGAG. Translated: CSAPPRGEMDYE. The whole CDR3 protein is CSAPPRGEMDYEQYF.

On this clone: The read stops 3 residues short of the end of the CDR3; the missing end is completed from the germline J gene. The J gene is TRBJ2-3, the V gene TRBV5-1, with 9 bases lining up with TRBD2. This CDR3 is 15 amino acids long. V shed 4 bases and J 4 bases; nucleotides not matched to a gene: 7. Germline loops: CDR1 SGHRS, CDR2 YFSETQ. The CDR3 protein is CASSQNSGSADTQYF. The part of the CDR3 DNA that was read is TGCGCCAGCAGCCAGAATAGCGGGAGCGCAGATACG.

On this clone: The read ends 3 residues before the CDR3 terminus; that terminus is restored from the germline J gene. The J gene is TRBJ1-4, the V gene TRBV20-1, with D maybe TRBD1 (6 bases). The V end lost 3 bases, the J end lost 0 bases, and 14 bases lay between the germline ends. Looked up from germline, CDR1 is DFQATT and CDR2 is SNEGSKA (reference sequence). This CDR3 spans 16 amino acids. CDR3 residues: CSARETGDATNEKLFF. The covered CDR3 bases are TGCAGTGCTAGGGAGACAGGCGATGCAACTAATGAAAAA.

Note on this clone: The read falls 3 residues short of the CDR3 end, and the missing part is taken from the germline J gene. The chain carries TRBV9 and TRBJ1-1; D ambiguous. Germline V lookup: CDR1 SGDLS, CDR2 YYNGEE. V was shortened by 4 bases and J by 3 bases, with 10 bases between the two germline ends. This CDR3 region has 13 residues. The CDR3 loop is CASSLDKDTEAFF. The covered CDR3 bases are TGTGCCAGCAGCCTTGACAAGGACACTGAA.

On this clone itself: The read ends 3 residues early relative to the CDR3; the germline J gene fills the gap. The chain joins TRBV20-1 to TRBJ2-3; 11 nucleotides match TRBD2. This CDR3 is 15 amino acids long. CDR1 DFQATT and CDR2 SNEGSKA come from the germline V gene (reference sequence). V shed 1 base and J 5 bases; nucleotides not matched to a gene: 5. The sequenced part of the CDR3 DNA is TGCAGTGCTAGAGTGGGACTAGCGGTTAGAGATACG. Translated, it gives CSARVGLAVRDT. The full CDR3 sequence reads CSARVGLAVRDTQYF.